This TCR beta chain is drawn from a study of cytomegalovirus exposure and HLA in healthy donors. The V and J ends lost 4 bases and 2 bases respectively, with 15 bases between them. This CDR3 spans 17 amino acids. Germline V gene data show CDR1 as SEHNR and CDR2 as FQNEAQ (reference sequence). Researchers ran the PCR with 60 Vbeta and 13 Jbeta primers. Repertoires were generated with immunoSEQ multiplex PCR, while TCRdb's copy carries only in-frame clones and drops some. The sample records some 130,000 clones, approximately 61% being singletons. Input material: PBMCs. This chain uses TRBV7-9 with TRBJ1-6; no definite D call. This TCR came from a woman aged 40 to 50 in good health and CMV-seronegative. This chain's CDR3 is CASSSKTGGAYNSPLHF. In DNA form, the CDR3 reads TGTGCCAGCAGCTCCAAAACGGGCGGGGCCTATAATTCACCCCTCCACTTT.